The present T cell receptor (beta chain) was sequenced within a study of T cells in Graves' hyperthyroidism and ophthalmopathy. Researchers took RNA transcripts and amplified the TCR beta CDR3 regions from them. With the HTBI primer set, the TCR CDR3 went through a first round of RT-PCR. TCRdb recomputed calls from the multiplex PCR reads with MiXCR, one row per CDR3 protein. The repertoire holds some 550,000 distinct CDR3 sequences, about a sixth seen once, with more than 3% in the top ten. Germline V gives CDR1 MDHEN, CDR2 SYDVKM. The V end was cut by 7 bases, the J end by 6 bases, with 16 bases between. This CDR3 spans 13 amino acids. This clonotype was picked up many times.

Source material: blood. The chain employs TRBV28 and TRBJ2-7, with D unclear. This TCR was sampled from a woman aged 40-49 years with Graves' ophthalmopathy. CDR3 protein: CASTAFGDGEQYF. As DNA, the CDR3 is TGTGCCAGCACCGCGTTCGGAGACGGCGAGCAGTACTTC. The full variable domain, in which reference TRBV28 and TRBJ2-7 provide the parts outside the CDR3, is DVKVTQSSRYLVKRTGEKVFLECVQDMDHENMFWYRQDPGLGLRLIYFSYDVKMKEKGDIPEGYSVSREKKERFSLILESASTNQTSMYLCASTAFGDGEQYFGPGTRLTVT.